This TCR beta chain was observed in a study of blood T cell repertoires in COVID-19. This CDR3 has 19 amino acids. V lost 2 bases, J lost 4 bases, and 16 bases stayed unmatched. Per germline, CDR1 KGHDR and CDR2 SFDVKD. The data were produced by immunoSEQ multiplex PCR, yet TCRdb's version contains in-frame clones alone and is incomplete. The sample records roughly 250,000 clones, about 83% being singletons. The specimen was peripheral blood. The sequence was obtained from a man between 35 and 55 years old with active or convalescent COVID-19. V and J are TRBV24-1 and TRBJ1-2, with 9 bases aligning to TRBD1. For the CDR3, the DNA is TGTGCCACCAGTGATTCCGATCCTCGGACAGGGGCCTCTTTCTATGGCTACACCTTC. Translating it yields CATSDSDPRTGASFYGYTF.